The text below deals with one T cell receptor beta chain. What it recognizes is unknown. After extraction with the RNeasy kit, roughly 0.45 to 1 ug of the RNA was reverse transcribed using random hexamers. Amplification of TCR beta CDR3 spanned 54 Vbeta and 13 Jbeta via immunoSEQ multiplex PCR. From the immunoSEQ multiplex PCR reads, TCRdb called clonotypes with MiXCR, one entry per CDR3 protein. The sample contains about 190,000 distinct CDR3 sequences, roughly 94% of which appear only once. This specimen comes from a study of CD8 T cells in Susac syndrome. The CDR3 is 15 amino acids. Germline values: CDR1 SQVTM, CDR2 ANQGSEA. The V gene end was trimmed by 5 bases and the J gene end by 7 bases; junction bases not matched to a gene: 7. FACS enriched CD8+ TEMRA cells, while bulk CD8+ and CD4+ were negatively isolated. Study outcomes and limitations: Susac CD8+ cells expanded clonally the most in TEMRA cells and in active patients. Susac-specific public clones numbered 15 to 20 in total CD8+ repertoires (and roughly 5 in CD8+ TEMRA repertoires).

The sequenced sample consisted of CD8+ T cells from PBMCs. The rearrangement joins TRBV29-1 to TRBJ2-1; 14 bases are shared with TRBD2. The receptor comes from a human donor with Susac syndrome. This CDR3 reads CSVIGLAGGVNEQFF. The CDR3 nucleotides are TGCAGCGTTATCGGACTAGCGGGGGGCGTGAATGAGCAGTTCTTC.